These T cell receptor beta chains were read from a single sample in a study of response to subunit inactivated influenza vaccine. One entry per CDR3 protein, called by TCRdb with MiXCR from the RT-PCR reads. The data hold approximately 700,000 distinct CDR3 sequences, with approximately 14% observed a single time. This material consisted of PBMCs from blood, taken about 11 days after vaccination. The receptors originated from a man over 45 who received an inactivated influenza vaccine. CDR3s include the opening cysteine and the closing phenylalanine or tryptophan. The D gene is left open where the match is weak. Rows give clone size only sometimes, using once, few, many, or a class for an expanded clone.

TRBV10-3,.,TRBJ2-7,few,TGTGCCACGCTCAACCCCCCCTATTACGAGCAGTACTTC,CATLNPPYYEQYF
TRBV7-2,TRBD2,TRBJ2-7,.,TGTGCCAGCAGCTTAGGGGGTAGCGGGGGCTTTGAGCAGTACTTC,CASSLGGSGGFEQYF
TRBV9,TRBD1,TRBJ2-1,.,TGTGCCAGCAGCGTGGGGACAGGGTTCTCCTACAATGAGCAGTTCTTC,CASSVGTGFSYNEQFF
TRBV27,TRBD2,TRBJ2-2,.,TGTGCCAGCAGTTTAGACGTAGCGGGGACGAACACCGGGGAGCTGTTTTTT,CASSLDVAGTNTGELFF
TRBV15,TRBD2,TRBJ2-2,many,TGTGCCACCAGCAGACCCGGACTAGCGGATACGAACACCGGGGAGCTGTTTTTT,CATSRPGLADTNTGELFF
TRBV10-2,.,TRBJ2-7,.,TGCGCCAGCAGTGAGTCGAGAATTAATTACGAGCAGTACTTC,CASSESRINYEQYF
TRBV29-1,TRBD1,TRBJ2-1,few,TGCAGCGTTGAATCCGCCGGGACAGGTCGCAGCAATGAGCAGTTCTTC,CSVESAGTGRSNEQFF
TRBV7-9,.,TRBJ1-6,.,TGTGCCAGCAGCTTATCGTATTCACCCCTCCACTTT,CASSLSYSPLHF
TRBV20-1,.,TRBJ1-2,.,TGCAGTGCTAGGACAGTAAACAACTATGGCTACACCTTC,CSARTVNNYGYTF
TRBV28,.,TRBJ1-1,few,TGTGCCAGCAGTTTACCTGGGGCCGGGCGGACTGAAGCTTTCTTT,CASSLPGAGRTEAFF
TRBV12-3/TRBV12-4,TRBD2,TRBJ2-5,few,TGTGCCAGAACCCTACACGGGGGGGGTCAAGAGACCCAGTACTTC,CARTLHGGGQETQYF
TRBV10-3,TRBD1,TRBJ2-2,.,TGTGCCATCAGCCCACAGGGGGCTCCGGTCGGGGAGCTGTTTTTT,CAISPQGAPVGELFF
TRBV6-1,.,TRBJ2-5,.,TGTGCCAGCAGTGAAGAGCAAATAGAGCGTCGGTCGAGGAAGACCCAGTACTTC,CASSEEQIERRSRKTQYF
TRBV19,TRBD2,TRBJ2-5,.,TGTGCCACTCTTGGAGCACGAGCGGGAGAGAGGGAGACCCAGTACTTC,CATLGARAGERETQYF
TRBV24-1,.,TRBJ2-3,few,TGTGCCACCAGTGCTATGAGCACAGATACGCAGTATTTT,CATSAMSTDTQYF
TRBV5-1,.,TRBJ2-5,few,TGCGCCAGCAGCATCGACAGAGAGACCCAGTACTTC,CASSIDRETQYF
TRBV28,.,TRBJ1-2,few,TGTGCCAGCATCCAGACCTTAAACTATGGCTACACCTTC,CASIQTLNYGYTF
TRBV7-8,TRBD1,TRBJ2-1,.,TGTGCCAGCAGCTTAAACGTTGGACAGGGGCCGGGTCGGACCTACAATGAGCAGTTCTTC,CASSLNVGQGPGRTYNEQFF
TRBV9,.,TRBJ2-1,.,TGTGCCAGCAGCGCCAGCGGTTTGGAAGCCAATGAGCAGTTCTTC,CASSASGLEANEQFF
TRBV15,TRBD1,TRBJ1-5,few,TGTGCCACCAGCCGGGACAGAAACAATCAGCCCCAGCATTTT,CATSRDRNNQPQHF
TRBV12-3/TRBV12-4,.,TRBJ2-5,.,TGTGCCAGCAGTTTATTTGGGGGGGCCACAGAGACCCAGTACTTC,CASSLFGGATETQYF
TRBV20-1,.,TRBJ2-1,.,TGCAGTGCTCGCCTGACAGCTTACAATGAGCAGTTCTTC,CSARLTAYNEQFF